Presented here are 15 T cell receptor beta chains from one specimen sequenced in a study of T cells in Graves' hyperthyroidism and ophthalmopathy. The CDR3 regions of TCR beta were amplified from RNA transcripts. HTBI primers drove first-round RT-PCR of the TCR CDR3. TCRdb reanalysed the multiplex PCR reads using MiXCR and keeps one entry per CDR3 protein. This table has 250,000 to 300,000 distinct CDR3 sequences, about 17% appearing once. The sequenced sample was blood. These receptors were taken from a woman between 55 and 75 years old with Graves' ophthalmopathy.

This clonotype was observed many times. The rearrangement links TRBV2 to TRBJ2-7; 14 bases match TRBD2. Trimming took 6 bases from V and 4 from J; bases not matched to a gene: 8. The CDR3 contains 16 residues. CDR1 is SNHLY and CDR2 is FYNNEI in the germline V gene. The CDR3 DNA sequence: TGTGCCAGCAGCGACGGACTAGCGGGAGGTATTTACGAGCAGTACTTC. Encoded protein: CASSDGLAGGIYEQYF.

This clonotype occurred many times. The chain carries TRBV7-2 and TRBJ1-6; D is uncertain. This CDR3 comprises 16 residues. V lost 1 base, J lost 3 bases, and 10 bases lay in between. Germline assignment: CDR1 SGHTA and CDR2 FQGNSA. The CDR3 protein is CASSLVRSLYNSPLHF. The CDR3 region has the DNA TGTGCCAGCAGCTTAGTGAGGTCTCTCTATAATTCACCCCTCCACTTT.

This clonotype came up many times. The CDR3 region has the DNA TGTGCCAGCAGTTACGGGACAGGGGTTAGCAATCAGCCCCAGCATTTT. Protein product: CASSYGTGVSNQPQHF. The rearrangement uses TRBV6-5 and TRBJ1-5, with 10 bases lining up with TRBD1. The CDR3 totals 16 residues. J gave up 0 bases and V 2 bases, and 1 base lay outside the gene matches. Germline V gene sequence: CDR1 MNHEY, CDR2 SVGAGI.

The chain employs TRBV6-2 or TRBV6-3 and TRBJ2-1; D might be TRBD2 (5 bases). The CDR3 length is 14 residues. The germline V gene encodes CDR1 MNHEY and CDR2 SVGEGT. The V end lost 6 bases, the J end lost 8 bases, and 17 bases lay between the germline ends. Here the CDR3 reads CASSGYVGVDEQFF. The CDR3 coding sequence is TGTGCCAGCAGCGGCTACGTCGGGGTCGATGAGCAGTTCTTC.

CDR3 DNA: TGTGCCAGCAGCCAAGAAGGCCAGATCTACAATGAGCAGTTCTTC. Protein product: CASSQEGQIYNEQFF. The V call is TRBV4-2, the J call TRBJ2-1; D uncertain. Germline V gives CDR1 LGHNA, CDR2 YNFKEQ. Trimming shortened V by 0 bases and J by 3 bases, and 9 bases separated the two germline ends. The length of the CDR3 is 15 residues.

This clonotype was seen ten or more times. This chain joins TRBV7-3 and TRBJ2-1, with 13 bases fitting TRBD2. There are 16 residues in the CDR3. With 6 bases clipped from V and 8 bases from J, the junction kept 10 bases outside the gene matches. CDR1 SGHTA and CDR2 FQGTGA come from the germline V gene. CDR3 sequence (DNA): TGTGCCAGCAGTCTCGCCGGGACTAGCGGGAACTATGAGCAGTTCTTC. Residues: CASSLAGTSGNYEQFF.

This clonotype was observed at least ten times. The DNA of the CDR3 is TGTGCCAGCAGCCAAGTCGTAGGGGCAGATGGCTACACCTTC. It yields the protein CASSQVVGADGYTF. This chain uses TRBV3-1 with TRBJ1-2; D possibly corresponds to TRBD1 (5 bases). This CDR3 comprises 14 residues. Germline V gene sequence: CDR1 LGHDT, CDR2 YNNKEL (reference sequence). V was trimmed by 1 base and J by 6 bases, leaving 12 bases between them.

The table lists this clonotype with many counts. The V and J genes are TRBV2 and TRBJ1-1; a weak D match, TRBD1 (6 bases). CDR3 length: 14 residues. Trimming shortened V by 2 bases and J by 7 bases, and 14 bases separated the two germline ends. CDR1 is SNHLY and CDR2 is FYNNEI in the germline V gene. In DNA, the CDR3 is TGTGCCAGCAGTGAAAGGACAGTAACCCGTGAAGCTTTCTTT. Residues: CASSERTVTREAFF.

This clonotype appeared many times. The CDR3 DNA reads TGTGCCAGCAGTGTGTGGGTGAACACTGAAGCTTTCTTT. Translated, it gives CASSVWVNTEAFF. J is TRBJ1-1 and V is TRBV6-1; D remains ambiguous. The CDR3 is 13 amino acids. Germline loops: CDR1 MNHNS, CDR2 SASEGT. Trimming took off 4 bases at V and 0 bases at J, with 6 bases between the two ends.

This clonotype was counted ten times or more. The chain is built from TRBV12-3 or TRBV12-4 and TRBJ2-3, with D tentatively TRBD2 (6 bases). This CDR3 is 16 amino acids long. Trimming pared 6 bases from V and 2 bases from J, leaving 18 bases between. Here the CDR3 reads CASSDGRGGNTDTQYF. DNA of the CDR3: TGTGCCAGCAGCGATGGGCGGGGCGGAAACACAGATACGCAGTATTTT.

This clonotype showed up just once. The V and J genes are TRBV4-1 and TRBJ1-5; D unresolved. Trimming cost V 1 base and J 2 bases, with 12 bases left between them. CDR1 is MGHRA, CDR2 YSYEKL, per germline. The CDR3 runs 16 residues. CDR3 in DNA: TGCGCCAGCAGCCAAGGTTCTGCTGGAGGCAATCAGCCCCAGCATTTT. Translation gives CASSQGSAGGNQPQHF.

Of note for this clonotype: Just one base apart from a much larger clone, this may be a read error. V gene TRBV7-2 combines with J gene TRBJ2-7; D unresolved. Trimming shortened V by 11 bases and J by 6 bases, and 14 bases separated the two germline ends. This CDR3 has 11 residues. Germline V gives CDR1 SGHTA, CDR2 FQGNSA. Written as DNA, the CDR3 is TGTGCCTGCAACGTAGTTGGCGAGCAGTACTTC. Translation gives CACNVVGEQYF.

The sample holds many counts of this clonotype. The chain employs TRBV2 and TRBJ1-4; D is ambiguous. CDR1 and CDR2 from the germline V gene are SNHLY and FYNNEI. Trimming left V 6 bases short and J 3 bases short, with 11 bases between. This CDR3 comprises 14 residues. The CDR3 nucleotides read TGTGCCAGCAGAAGACCCGTGTCTAATGAAAAACTGTTTTTT. Its protein is CASRRPVSNEKLFF.

The chain links TRBV11-2 to TRBJ2-5; D ambiguous. The CDR3 has 12 amino acids. Germline CDR1 reads SGHAT; CDR2 reads FQNNGV. V lost 2 bases and J 7 bases, leaving 8 bases between the germline ends. The CDR3: CASSLQYATQYF. Written as DNA, the CDR3 is TGTGCCAGCAGCTTACAATACGCGACCCAGTACTTC.

In its sample, this clonotype was seen many times. The V gene is TRBV28, the J gene TRBJ1-2, with a tentative D call TRBD1 (5 bases). V lost 4 bases and J lost 7, with 13 bases in between. CDR1 is MDHEN and CDR2 is SYDVKM in the germline V gene. This CDR3 spans 13 amino acids. CDR3 coding DNA: TGTGCCAGCAGTTGGGGGGAACTCGGTGGCTACACCTTC. Protein sequence: CASSWGELGGYTF.